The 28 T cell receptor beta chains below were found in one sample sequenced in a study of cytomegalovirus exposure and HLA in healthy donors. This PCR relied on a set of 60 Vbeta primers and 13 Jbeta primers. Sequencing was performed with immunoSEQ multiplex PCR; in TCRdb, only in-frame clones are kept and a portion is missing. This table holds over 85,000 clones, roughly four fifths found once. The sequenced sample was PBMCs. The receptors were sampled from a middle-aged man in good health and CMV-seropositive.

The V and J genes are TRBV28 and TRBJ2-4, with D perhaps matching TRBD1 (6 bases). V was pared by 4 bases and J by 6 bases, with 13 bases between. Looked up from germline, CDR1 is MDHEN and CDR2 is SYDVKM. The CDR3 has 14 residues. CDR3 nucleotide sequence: TGTGCCAGCAGTTCCCATCAGGGGACAAACATTCAGTACTTC. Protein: CASSSHQGTNIQYF.

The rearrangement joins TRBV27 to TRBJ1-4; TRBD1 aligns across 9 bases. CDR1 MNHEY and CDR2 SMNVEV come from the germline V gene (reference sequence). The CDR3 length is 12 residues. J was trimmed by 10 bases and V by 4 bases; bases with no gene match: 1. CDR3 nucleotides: TGTGCCAGCAGTTCGACAGGGGGAAAACTGTTTTTT. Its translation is CASSSTGGKLFF.

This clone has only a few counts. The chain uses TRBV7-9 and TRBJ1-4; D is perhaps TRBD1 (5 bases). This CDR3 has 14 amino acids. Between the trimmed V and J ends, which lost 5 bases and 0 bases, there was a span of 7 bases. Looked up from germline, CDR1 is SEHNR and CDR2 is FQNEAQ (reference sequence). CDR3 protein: CASSTRATNEKLFF. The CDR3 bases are TGTGCCAGCAGCACCAGGGCAACTAATGAAAAACTGTTTTTT.

The CDR3 nucleotides read TGCAGCGTTGACCGGGGGGAAGAGACCCAGTACTTC. Protein sequence: CSVDRGEETQYF. This chain connects TRBV29-1 to TRBJ2-5; 7 bases line up with TRBD2. Unmatched junction bases numbered 1, after V lost 3 bases and J lost 3 bases. The CDR3 length is 12 residues. CDR1 and CDR2 (germline): SQVTM, ANQGSEA.

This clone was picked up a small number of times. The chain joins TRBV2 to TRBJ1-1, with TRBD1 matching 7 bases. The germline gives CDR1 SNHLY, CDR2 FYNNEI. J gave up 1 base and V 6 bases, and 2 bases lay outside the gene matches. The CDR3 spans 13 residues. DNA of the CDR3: TGTGCCAGCAGAGGGGGCAGGAACACTGAAGCTTTCTTT. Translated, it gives CASRGGRNTEAFF.

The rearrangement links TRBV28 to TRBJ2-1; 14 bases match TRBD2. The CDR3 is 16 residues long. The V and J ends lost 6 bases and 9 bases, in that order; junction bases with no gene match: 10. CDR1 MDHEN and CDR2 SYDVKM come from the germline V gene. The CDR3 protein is CASRSRTSGRPREQFF. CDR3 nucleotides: TGTGCCAGCAGATCTCGGACTAGCGGGAGGCCTCGTGAGCAGTTCTTC. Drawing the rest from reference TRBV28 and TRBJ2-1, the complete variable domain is DVKVTQSSRYLVKRTGEKVFLECVQDMDHENMFWYRQDPGLGLRLIYFSYDVKMKEKGDIPEGYSVSREKKERFSLILESASTNQTSMYLCASRSRTSGRPREQFFGPGTRLTVL.

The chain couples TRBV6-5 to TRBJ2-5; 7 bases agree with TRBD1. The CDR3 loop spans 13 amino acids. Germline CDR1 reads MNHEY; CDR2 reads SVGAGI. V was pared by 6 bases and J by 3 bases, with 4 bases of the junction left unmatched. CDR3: CASRIQGEETQYF. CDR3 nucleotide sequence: TGTGCCAGCAGGATCCAGGGGGAAGAGACCCAGTACTTC.

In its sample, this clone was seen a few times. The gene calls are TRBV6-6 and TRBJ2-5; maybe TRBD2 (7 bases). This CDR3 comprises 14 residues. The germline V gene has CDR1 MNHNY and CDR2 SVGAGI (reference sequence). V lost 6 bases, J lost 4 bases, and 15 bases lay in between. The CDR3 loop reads CASSYIGGPETQYF. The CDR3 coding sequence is TGTGCCAGCAGCTACATCGGGGGGCCAGAGACCCAGTACTTC.

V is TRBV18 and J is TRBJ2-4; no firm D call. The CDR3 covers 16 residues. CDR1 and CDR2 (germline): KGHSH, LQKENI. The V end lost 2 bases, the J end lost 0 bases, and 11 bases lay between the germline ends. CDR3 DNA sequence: TGTGCCAGCTCACCAGGAGAACTACTAGCCAAAAACATTCAGTACTTC. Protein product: CASSPGELLAKNIQYF.

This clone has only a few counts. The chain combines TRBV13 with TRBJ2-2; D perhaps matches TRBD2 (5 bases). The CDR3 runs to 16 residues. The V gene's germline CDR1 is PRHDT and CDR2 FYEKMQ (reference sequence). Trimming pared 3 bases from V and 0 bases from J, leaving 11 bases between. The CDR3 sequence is CASSFRTDANTGELFF. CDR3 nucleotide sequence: TGTGCCAGCAGCTTCCGGACTGACGCGAACACCGGGGAGCTGTTTTTT.

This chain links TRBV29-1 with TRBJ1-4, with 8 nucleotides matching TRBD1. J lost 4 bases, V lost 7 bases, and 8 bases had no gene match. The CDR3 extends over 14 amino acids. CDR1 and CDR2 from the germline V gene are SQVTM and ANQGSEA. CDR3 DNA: TGCAGCGCCCAGGACAGGGCGGGTAATGAAAAACTGTTTTTT. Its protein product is CSAQDRAGNEKLFF.

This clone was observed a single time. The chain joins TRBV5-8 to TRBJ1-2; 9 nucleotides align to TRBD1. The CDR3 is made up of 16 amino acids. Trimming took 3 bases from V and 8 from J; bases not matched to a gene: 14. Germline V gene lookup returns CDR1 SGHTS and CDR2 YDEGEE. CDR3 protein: CASSYRDRELPEGYTF. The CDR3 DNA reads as TGTGCCAGCAGCTACCGGGACAGGGAGCTCCCTGAAGGCTACACCTTC.

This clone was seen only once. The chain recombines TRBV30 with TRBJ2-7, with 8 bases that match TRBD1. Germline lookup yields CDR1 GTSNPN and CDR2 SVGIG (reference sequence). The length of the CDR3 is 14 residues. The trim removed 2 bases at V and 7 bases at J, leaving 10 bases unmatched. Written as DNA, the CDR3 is TGTGCCTGGAGTAAGACAGGGGCTTTTACGGAGCAGTACTTC. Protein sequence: CAWSKTGAFTEQYF. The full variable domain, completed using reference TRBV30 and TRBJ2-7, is SQTIHQWPATLVQPVGSPLSLECTVEGTSNPNLYWYRQAAGRGLQLLFYSVGIGQISSEVPQNLSASRPQDRQFILSSKKLLLSDSGFYLCAWSKTGAFTEQYFGPGTRLTVT.

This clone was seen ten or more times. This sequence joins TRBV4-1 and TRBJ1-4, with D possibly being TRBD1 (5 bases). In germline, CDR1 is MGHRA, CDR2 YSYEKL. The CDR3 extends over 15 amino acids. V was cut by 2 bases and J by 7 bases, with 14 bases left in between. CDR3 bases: TGCGCCAGCAGCCAATTCGGGCAGGGAAGTGAAAAACTGTTTTTT. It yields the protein CASSQFGQGSEKLFF.

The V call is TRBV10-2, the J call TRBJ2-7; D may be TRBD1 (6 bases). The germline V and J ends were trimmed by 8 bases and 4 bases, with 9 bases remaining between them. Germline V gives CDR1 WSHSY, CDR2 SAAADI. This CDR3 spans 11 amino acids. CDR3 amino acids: CASGDKYEQYF. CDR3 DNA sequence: TGCGCCAGCGGGGACAAATACGAGCAGTACTTC.

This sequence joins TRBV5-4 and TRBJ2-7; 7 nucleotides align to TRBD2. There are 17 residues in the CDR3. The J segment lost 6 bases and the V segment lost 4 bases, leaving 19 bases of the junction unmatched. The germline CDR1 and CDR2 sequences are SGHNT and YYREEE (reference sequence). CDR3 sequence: CASSSWRAGVGLGEQYF. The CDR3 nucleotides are TGTGCCAGCAGCAGCTGGAGGGCGGGAGTGGGGTTAGGCGAGCAGTACTTC. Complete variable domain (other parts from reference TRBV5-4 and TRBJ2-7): ETGVTQSPTHLIKTRGQQVTLRCSSQSGHNTVSWYQQALGQGPQFIFQYYREEENGRGNFPPRFSGLQFPNYSSELNVNALELDDSALYLCASSSWRAGVGLGEQYFGPGTRLTVT.

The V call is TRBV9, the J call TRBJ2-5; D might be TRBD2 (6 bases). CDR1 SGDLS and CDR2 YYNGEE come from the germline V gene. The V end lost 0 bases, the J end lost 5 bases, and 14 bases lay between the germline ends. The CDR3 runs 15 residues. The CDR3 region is CASSVAAGGRETQYF. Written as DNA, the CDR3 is TGTGCCAGCAGCGTAGCCGCAGGAGGGCGGGAGACCCAGTACTTC.

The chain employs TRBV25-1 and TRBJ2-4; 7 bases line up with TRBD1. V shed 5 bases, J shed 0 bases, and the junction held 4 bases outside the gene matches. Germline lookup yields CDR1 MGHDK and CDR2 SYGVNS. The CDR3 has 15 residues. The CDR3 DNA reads TGTGCCAGCAGTCGGGACAGCGGAGCCAAAAACATTCAGTACTTC. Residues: CASSRDSGAKNIQYF.

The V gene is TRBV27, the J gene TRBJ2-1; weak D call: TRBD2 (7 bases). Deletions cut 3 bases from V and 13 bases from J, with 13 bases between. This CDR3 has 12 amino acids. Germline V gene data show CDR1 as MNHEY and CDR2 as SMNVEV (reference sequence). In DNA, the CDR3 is TGTGCCAGCAGTTTCGGGGGGCTTGACCAGTTCTTC. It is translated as CASSFGGLDQFF.

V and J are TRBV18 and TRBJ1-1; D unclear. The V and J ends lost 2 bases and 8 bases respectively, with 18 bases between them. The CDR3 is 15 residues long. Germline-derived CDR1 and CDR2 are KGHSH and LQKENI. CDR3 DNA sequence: TGTGCCAGCTCACCAATCCCGGTGGGCCCCACCGAAGCTTTCTTT. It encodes CASSPIPVGPTEAFF.

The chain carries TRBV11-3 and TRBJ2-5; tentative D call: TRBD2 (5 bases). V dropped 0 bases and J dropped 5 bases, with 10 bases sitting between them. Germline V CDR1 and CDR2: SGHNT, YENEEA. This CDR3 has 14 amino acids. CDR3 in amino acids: CASSLDPGSETQYF. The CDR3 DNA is TGTGCCAGCAGCTTAGACCCGGGGTCGGAGACCCAGTACTTC.

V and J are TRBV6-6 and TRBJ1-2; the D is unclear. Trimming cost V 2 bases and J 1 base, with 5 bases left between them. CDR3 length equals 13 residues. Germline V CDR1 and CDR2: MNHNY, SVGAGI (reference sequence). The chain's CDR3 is CASSYGHNYGYTF. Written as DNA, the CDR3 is TGTGCCAGCAGTTACGGCCATAACTATGGCTACACCTTC.

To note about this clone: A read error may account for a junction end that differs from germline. This chain's CDR3 is CSSSSPTGAHSYEQYF. DNA of the CDR3: TGTTCCAGCAGCTCCCCTACAGGGGCCCATTCCTACGAGCAGTACTTC. The gene calls are TRBV7-9 and TRBJ2-7, with 7 bases identical to TRBD1. The CDR3 totals 16 residues. Germline values: CDR1 SEHNR, CDR2 FQNEAQ (reference sequence).

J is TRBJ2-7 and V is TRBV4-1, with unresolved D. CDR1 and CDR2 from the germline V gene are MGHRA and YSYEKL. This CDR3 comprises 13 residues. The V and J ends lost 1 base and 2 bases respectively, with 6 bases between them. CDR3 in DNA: TGCGCCAGCAGCCAAGGGCAGGCCTACGAGCAGTACTTC. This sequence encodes CASSQGQAYEQYF.

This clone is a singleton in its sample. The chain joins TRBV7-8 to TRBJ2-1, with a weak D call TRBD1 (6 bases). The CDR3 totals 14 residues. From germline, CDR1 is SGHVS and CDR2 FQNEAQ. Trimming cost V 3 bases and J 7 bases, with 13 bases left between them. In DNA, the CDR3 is TGTGCCAGCAGCTTTCGGGACATCCGGAATGAGCAGTTCTTC. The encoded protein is CASSFRDIRNEQFF.

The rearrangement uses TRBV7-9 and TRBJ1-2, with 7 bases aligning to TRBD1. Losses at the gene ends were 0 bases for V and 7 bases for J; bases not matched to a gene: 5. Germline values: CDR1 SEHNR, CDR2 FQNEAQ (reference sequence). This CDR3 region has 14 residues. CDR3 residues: CASSLAQGLAGYTF. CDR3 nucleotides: TGTGCCAGCAGCTTAGCACAGGGGTTGGCTGGCTACACCTTC.

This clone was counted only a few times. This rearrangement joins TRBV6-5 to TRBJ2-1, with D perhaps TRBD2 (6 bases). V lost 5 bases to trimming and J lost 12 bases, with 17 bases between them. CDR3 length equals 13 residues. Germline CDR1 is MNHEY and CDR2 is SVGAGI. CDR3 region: CASSTGTARGQFF. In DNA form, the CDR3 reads TGTGCCAGCAGTACCGGGACTGCCCGGGGGCAGTTCTTC.

CDR3 region: CASSNLAGVANEQFF. In DNA form, the CDR3 reads TGTGCCAGCAGCAATCTAGCGGGAGTCGCGAATGAGCAGTTCTTC. J is TRBJ2-1 and V is TRBV27, with 10 positions matching TRBD2. The CDR3 has 15 residues. The V and J ends lost 6 bases and 7 bases, in that order; junction bases with no gene match: 9. CDR1 is MNHEY, CDR2 SMNVEV, per germline (reference sequence).